The sequence of this TCR beta chain was determined in a study of identical twins. Study-level points and caveats: There was an excess of low generation probability in the out-of-frame alpha sequences that twins shared. Out-of-frame beta chain sequences displayed weaker excess sharing between twins.

A template switching step contributed a universal primer site, while unique molecular identifiers were present in the cDNA. MiXCR, applied by TCRdb to the 5' RACE reads, yields one record per CDR3 protein. The sample lists roughly 290,000 distinct CDR3 sequences; 8% to 9% were seen once. V was clipped by 2 bases and J by 1 base, with 11 bases between them. The CDR3 runs to 15 residues. The V gene's germline CDR1 is MNHEY and CDR2 SMNVEV (reference sequence). At least ten counts were recorded for this clonotype. Antigen unknown. With no exceptions, donors were healthy Caucasians. These data were likewise used in another study, on yellow fever vaccine responses in identical twins.

The chain combines TRBV27 with TRBJ1-1; D is uncertain. The clonotype was recovered from a woman in her late teens or twenties in good health. Sequencing was done on a sample of memory (CD45RO+) T cells sorted from blood. The CDR3 DNA reads TGTGCCAGCAGTTTAGGGAACGGGCCGAACACTGAAGCTTTCTTT. This sequence encodes CASSLGNGPNTEAFF.